This TCR beta chain came from a study of vaccination effects on CD4 cells after COVID-19. A few counts support this clone. Antigen specificity is unknown. The protocol was immunoSEQ multiplex PCR, while the TCRdb copy is restricted to in-frame clones and leaves out a portion. This repertoire shows about 26,000 clones, about four fifths found once; its top ten account for roughly 16%. Before sequencing took place, the ViraFEST assay used viral peptide pools to expand antigen-specific CD4+ T cells. A 10-day culture period preceded the isolation of CD4+ T cells. Infection with SARS-CoV-2 occurred in the person between March and December 2020, and PCR confirmed it. Per germline, CDR1 MNHEY and CDR2 SMNVEV (reference sequence). With 7 bases removed from V and 3 bases from J, the gap between germline ends came to 19 bases. The CDR3 runs to 15 residues.

The TCR originated in a human donor who had a prior SARS-CoV-2 infection. The sequenced sample was CD4+ T cells from PBMCs cultured with HCoV-NL63 spike peptides, obtained before COVID-19 vaccination. The chain has TRBV27 and TRBJ2-7; TRBD1 might be the D (6 bases). For the CDR3, the DNA is TGTGCCAGCACCCCTACAGGGAGAGTTATCTACGAGCAGTACTTC. Translation gives CASTPTGRVIYEQYF.